The following is a T cell receptor (beta chain) sequence with its context. Patients with chemo-refractory metastatic non-small-cell lung cancer received focal radiation plus CTLA-4 blockade with ipilimumab. This sample was taken from a study of radiotherapy plus CTLA-4 blockade in lung cancer. Study-level information: Objective responses emerged in around a sixth of patients, and roughly 28% attained disease control.

Germline V CDR1 and CDR2: SGHRS, YFSETQ. V was clipped by 0 bases and J by 6 bases, with 16 bases between them. The CDR3 loop spans 15 amino acids. Some clones are missing from TCRdb's copy, which holds only in-frame ones; the method was immunoSEQ multiplex PCR. The data contain some 78,000 clones, about 88% of them singletons. The J gene is TRBJ2-7, the V gene TRBV5-1, with no clear D. The sequence was obtained from a human donor with non-small cell lung cancer who had stable disease on radiotherapy plus ipilimumab. The sample in question was peripheral blood, obtained from a patient treated with radiotherapy plus ipilimumab. The CDR3 DNA reads TGCGCCAGCAGCTTGGACGCTAAGGGTACGGGCGAGCAGTACTTC. It codes for CASSLDAKGTGEQYF.